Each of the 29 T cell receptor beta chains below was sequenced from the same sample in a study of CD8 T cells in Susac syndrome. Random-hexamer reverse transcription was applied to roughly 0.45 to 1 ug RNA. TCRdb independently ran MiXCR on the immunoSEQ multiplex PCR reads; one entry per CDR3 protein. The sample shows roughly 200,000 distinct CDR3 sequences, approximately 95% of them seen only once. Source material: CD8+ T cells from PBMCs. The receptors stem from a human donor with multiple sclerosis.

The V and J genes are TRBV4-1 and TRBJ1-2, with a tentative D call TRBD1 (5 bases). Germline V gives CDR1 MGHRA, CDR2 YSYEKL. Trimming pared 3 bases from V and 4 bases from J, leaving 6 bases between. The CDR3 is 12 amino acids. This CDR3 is CASSQRGYGYTF. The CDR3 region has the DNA TGCGCCAGCAGCCAGAGGGGCTATGGCTACACCTTC.

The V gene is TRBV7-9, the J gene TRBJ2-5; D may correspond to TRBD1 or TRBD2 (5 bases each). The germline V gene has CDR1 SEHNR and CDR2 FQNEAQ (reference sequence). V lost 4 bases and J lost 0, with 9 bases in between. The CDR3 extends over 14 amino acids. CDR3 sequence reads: CASSWDGDQETQYF. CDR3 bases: TGTGCCAGCAGCTGGGACGGAGACCAAGAGACCCAGTACTTC.

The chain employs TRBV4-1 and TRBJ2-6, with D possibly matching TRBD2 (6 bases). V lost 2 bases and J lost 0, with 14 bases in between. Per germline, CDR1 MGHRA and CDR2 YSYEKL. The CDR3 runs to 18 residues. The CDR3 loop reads CASSQLRGRLSGANVLTF. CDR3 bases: TGCGCCAGCAGCCAATTGCGGGGCCGACTCTCTGGGGCCAACGTCCTGACTTTC.

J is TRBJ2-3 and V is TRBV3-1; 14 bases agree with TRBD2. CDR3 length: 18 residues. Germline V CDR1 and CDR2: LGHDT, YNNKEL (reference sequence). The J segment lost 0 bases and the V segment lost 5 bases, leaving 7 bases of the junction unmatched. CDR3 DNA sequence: TGTGCCAGCAGCAAGGGACTAGCGGGAGAAGTAAGCACAGATACGCAGTATTTT. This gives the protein CASSKGLAGEVSTDTQYF.

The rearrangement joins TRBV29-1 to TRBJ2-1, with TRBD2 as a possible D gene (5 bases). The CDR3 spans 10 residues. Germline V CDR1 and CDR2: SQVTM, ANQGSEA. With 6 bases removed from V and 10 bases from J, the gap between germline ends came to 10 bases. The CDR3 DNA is TGCAGCGTACTCACGGGGGAGCAGTTCTTC. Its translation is CSVLTGEQFF.

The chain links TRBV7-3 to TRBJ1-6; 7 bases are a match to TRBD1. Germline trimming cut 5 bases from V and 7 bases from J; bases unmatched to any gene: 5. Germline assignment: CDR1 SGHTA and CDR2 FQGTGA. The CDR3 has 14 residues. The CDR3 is CASSPTGPNSPLHF. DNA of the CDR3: TGTGCCAGCAGCCCGACAGGGCCCAATTCACCCCTCCACTTT. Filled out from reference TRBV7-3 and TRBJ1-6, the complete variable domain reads GAGVSQTPSNKVTEKGKYVELRCDPISGHTALYWYRQSLGQGPEFLIYFQGTGAADDSGLPNDRFFAVRPEGSVSTLKIQRTERGDSAVYLCASSPTGPNSPLHFGNGTRLTVT.

This chain's CDR3 is CASSLTSFGGSEQYF. CDR3 nucleotide sequence: TGTGCCAGCAGCCTAACATCCTTCGGGGGAAGCGAGCAGTACTTC. V usage is TRBV7-9 and J usage is TRBJ2-7; TRBD2 is a possible D gene (6 bases). Germline CDR1 reads SEHNR; CDR2 reads FQNEAQ (reference sequence). The CDR3 has 15 residues. The germline V and J ends were trimmed by 5 bases and 6 bases, with 20 bases remaining between them.

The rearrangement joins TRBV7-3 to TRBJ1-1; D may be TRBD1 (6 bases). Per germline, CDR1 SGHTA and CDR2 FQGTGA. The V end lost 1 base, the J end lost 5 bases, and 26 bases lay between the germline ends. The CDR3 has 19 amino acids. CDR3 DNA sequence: TGTGCCAGCAGCTTAAGTGGACGCGTAAGGGACCAGGGGCGTACTGAAGCTTTCTTT. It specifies CASSLSGRVRDQGRTEAFF. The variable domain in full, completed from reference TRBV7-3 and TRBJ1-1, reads GAGVSQTPSNKVTEKGKYVELRCDPISGHTALYWYRQSLGQGPEFLIYFQGTGAADDSGLPNDRFFAVRPEGSVSTLKIQRTERGDSAVYLCASSLSGRVRDQGRTEAFFGQGTRLTVV.

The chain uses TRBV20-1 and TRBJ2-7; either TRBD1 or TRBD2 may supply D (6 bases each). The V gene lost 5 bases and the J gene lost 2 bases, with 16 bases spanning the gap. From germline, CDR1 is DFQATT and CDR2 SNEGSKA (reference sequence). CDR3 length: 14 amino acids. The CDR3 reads CSAAEGGIPYEQYF. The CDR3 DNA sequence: TGCAGTGCTGCCGAGGGGGGAATCCCCTACGAGCAGTACTTC.

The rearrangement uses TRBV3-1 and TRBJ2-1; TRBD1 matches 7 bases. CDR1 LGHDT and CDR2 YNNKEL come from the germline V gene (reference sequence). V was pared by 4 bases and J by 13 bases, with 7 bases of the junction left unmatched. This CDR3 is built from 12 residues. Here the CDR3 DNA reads TGTGCCAGCAGCCCACAGGGGCGCCCCCAGTTCTTC. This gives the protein CASSPQGRPQFF.

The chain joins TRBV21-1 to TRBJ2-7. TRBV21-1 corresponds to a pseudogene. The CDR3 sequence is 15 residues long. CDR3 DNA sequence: TGTGCCAGCAGCAAAGGGGCAGGTCCAACCCACGAGCAGTACTTC. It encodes CASSKGAGPTHEQYF.

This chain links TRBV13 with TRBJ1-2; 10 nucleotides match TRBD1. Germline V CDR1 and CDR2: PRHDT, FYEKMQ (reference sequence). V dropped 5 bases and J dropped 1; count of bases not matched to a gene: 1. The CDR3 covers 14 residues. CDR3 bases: TGTGCCAGCAGCGGGACAGGGGATAACTATGGCTACACCTTC. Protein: CASSGTGDNYGYTF.

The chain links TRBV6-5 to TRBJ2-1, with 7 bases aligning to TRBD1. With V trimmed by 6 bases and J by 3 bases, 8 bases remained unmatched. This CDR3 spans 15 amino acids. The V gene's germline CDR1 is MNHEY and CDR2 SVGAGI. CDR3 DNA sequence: TGTGCCAGCAGACCCGGGACAGAAGTCTACAATGAGCAGTTCTTC. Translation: CASRPGTEVYNEQFF.

The CDR3 sequence: CASSIGRGTEAFF. In DNA, the CDR3 is TGTGCCAGTAGTATCGGCAGGGGTACTGAAGCTTTCTTT. This sequence joins TRBV19 and TRBJ1-1; possible D gene TRBD1, 6 bases. Germline V lookup: CDR1 LNHDA, CDR2 SQIVND (reference sequence). The CDR3 has 13 amino acids. Trimming took 3 bases from V and 5 from J, leaving 10 bases between them.

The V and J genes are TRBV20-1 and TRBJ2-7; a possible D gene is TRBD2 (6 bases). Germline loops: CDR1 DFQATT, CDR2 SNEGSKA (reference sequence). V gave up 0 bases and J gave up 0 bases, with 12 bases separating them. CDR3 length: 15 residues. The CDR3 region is CSARDVGLHSYEQYF. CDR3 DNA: TGCAGTGCTAGAGATGTGGGACTGCACTCCTACGAGCAGTACTTC.

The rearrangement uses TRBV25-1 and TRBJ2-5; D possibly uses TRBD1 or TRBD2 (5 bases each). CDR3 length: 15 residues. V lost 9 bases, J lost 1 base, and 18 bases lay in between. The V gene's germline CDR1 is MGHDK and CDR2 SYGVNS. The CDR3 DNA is TGTGCCAGTCTATCTCGGGACGGCACCCAAGAGACCCAGTACTTC. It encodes CASLSRDGTQETQYF.

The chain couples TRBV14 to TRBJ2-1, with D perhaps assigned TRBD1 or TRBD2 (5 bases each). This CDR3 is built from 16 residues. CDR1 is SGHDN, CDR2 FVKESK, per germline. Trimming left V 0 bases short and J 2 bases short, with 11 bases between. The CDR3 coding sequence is TGTGCCAGCAGCCAAGATCTTGGGGGAACCTACAATGAGCAGTTCTTC. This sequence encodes CASSQDLGGTYNEQFF.

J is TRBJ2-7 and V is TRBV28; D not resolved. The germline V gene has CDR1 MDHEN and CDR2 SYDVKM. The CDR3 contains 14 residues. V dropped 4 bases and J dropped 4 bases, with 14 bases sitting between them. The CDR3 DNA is TGTGCCAGCAGTTCCCCCCCGGACCGTTACGAGCAGTACTTC. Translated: CASSSPPDRYEQYF.

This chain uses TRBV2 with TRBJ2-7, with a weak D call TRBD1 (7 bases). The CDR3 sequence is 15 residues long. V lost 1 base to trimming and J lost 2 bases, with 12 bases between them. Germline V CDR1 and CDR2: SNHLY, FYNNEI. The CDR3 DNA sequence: TGTGCCAGCAGTGAAGGGCGGGACAGAGCCTACGAGCAGTACTTC. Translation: CASSEGRDRAYEQYF.

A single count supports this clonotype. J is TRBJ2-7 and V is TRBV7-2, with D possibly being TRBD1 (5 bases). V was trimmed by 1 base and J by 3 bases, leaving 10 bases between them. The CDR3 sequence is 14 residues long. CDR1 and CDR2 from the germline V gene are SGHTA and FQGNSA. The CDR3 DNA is TGTGCCAGCAGCTTAGGTAGGGGTCGCTACGAGCAGTACTTC. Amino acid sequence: CASSLGRGRYEQYF.

CDR3 residues: CASSFTGEWGSPLHF. The CDR3 DNA sequence: TGTGCCAGCAGTTTTACAGGGGAGTGGGGGTCACCCCTCCACTTT. V is TRBV7-9 and J is TRBJ1-6; the match to TRBD1 covers 7 bases. CDR3 length equals 15 residues. In germline, CDR1 is SEHNR, CDR2 FQNEAQ (reference sequence). The J segment lost 10 bases and the V segment lost 6 bases, leaving 12 bases of the junction unmatched.

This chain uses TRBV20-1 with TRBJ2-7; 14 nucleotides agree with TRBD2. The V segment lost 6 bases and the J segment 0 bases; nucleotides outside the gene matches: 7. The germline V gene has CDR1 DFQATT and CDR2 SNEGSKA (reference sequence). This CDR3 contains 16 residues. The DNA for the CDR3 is TGCAGTGCGAGGACTAGCGGGGGGTTGAGCTCCTACGAGCAGTACTTC. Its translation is CSARTSGGLSSYEQYF.

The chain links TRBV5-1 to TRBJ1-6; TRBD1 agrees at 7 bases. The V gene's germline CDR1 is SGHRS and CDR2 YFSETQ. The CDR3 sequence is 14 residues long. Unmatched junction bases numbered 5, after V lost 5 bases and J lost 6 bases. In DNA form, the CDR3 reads TGCGCCAGCAGTAGGGGGCGAGGTAATTCACCCCTCCACTTT. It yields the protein CASSRGRGNSPLHF. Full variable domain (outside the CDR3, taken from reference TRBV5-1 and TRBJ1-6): KAGVTQTPRYLIKTRGQQVTLSCSPISGHRSVSWYQQTPGQGLQFLFEYFSETQRNKGNFPGRFSGRQFSNSRSEMNVSTLELGDSALYLCASSRGRGNSPLHFGNGTRLTVT.

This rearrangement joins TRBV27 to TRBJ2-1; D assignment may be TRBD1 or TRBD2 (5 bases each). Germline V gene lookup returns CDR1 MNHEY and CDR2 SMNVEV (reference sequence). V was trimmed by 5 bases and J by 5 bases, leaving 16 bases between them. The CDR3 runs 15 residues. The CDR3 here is CASSPPGWDHNEQFF. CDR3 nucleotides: TGTGCCAGCAGTCCCCCCGGTTGGGACCACAATGAGCAGTTCTTC.

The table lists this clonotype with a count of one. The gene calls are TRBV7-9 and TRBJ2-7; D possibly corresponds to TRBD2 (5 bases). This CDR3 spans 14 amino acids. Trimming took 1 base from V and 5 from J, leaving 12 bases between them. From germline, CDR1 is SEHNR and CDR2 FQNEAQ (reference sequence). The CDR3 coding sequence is TGTGCCAGCAGCTTAGGACGGGGTCAGGACGAGCAGTACTTC. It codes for CASSLGRGQDEQYF.

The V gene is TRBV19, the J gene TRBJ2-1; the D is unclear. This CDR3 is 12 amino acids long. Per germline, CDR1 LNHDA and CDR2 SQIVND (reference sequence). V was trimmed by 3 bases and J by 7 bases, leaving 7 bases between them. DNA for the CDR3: TGTGCCAGTAGTATGGCGGCGAATGAGCAGTTCTTC. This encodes CASSMAANEQFF.

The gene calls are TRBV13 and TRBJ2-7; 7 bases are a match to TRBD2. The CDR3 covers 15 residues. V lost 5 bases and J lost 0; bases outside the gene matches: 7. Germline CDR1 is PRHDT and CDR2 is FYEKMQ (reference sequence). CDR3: CASSPAGALSYEQYF. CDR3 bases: TGTGCCAGCAGCCCCGCGGGAGCCCTCTCCTACGAGCAGTACTTC.

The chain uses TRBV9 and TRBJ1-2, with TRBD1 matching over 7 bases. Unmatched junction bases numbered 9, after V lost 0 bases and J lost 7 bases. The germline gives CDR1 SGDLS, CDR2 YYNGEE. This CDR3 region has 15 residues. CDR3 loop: CASSVERGPGGGYTF. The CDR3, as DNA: TGTGCCAGCAGCGTAGAAAGGGGGCCTGGAGGTGGCTACACCTTC.

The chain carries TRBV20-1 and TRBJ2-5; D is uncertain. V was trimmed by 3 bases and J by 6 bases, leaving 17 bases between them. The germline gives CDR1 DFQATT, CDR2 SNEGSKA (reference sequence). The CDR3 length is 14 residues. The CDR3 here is CSASPSVGPQTQYF. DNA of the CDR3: TGCAGTGCTAGCCCCTCGGTGGGCCCCCAGACCCAGTACTTC.